The 25 T cell receptor beta chains reported below all come from one sample, sequenced in a study of T cells in Graves' hyperthyroidism and ophthalmopathy. RNA transcripts provided the source from which TCR beta CDR3 regions were amplified. When the TCR CDR3 underwent first-round RT-PCR, the HTBI primer set was used. TCRdb re-called the multiplex PCR reads with MiXCR, one entry per CDR3 protein. The sample has roughly 400,000 distinct CDR3 sequences, around 15% seen once. Sequenced: blood. Receptors originate from a man aged 50 to 59 with Graves' ophthalmopathy.

This clonotype was counted between two and nine times. The chain links TRBV7-2 to TRBJ2-4; 11 positions match TRBD1. This CDR3 has 15 residues. V dropped 1 base and J dropped 6; count of bases not matched to a gene: 2. Germline V lookup: CDR1 SGHTA, CDR2 FQGNSA. Written as DNA, the CDR3 is TGTGCCAGCAGCTTAGAGGGGACAGGGGGAAACATTCAGTACTTC. Protein sequence: CASSLEGTGGNIQYF.

The chain employs TRBV2 and TRBJ2-2; the D gene is possibly TRBD2 (5 bases). Trimming took 5 bases from V and 6 from J, leaving 13 bases between them. CDR1 and CDR2 from the germline V gene are SNHLY and FYNNEI. The CDR3 runs to 14 residues. The CDR3 loop reads CASSSDYFAGELFF. CDR3 nucleotides: TGTGCCAGCAGTTCCGACTACTTCGCCGGGGAGCTGTTTTTT.

This clonotype has a count of ten or more. The genes are TRBV30 and TRBJ2-1, with 11 bases that match TRBD2. CDR3 length: 15 amino acids. The V and J ends lost 0 bases and 4 bases, in that order; junction bases with no gene match: 2. Germline V lookup: CDR1 GTSNPN, CDR2 SVGIG (reference sequence). The CDR3 DNA reads as TGTGCCTGGAGTGTCCTAGCGGGAGGTTACAATGAGCAGTTCTTC. It codes for CAWSVLAGGYNEQFF.

This sequence joins TRBV5-4 and TRBJ2-3; TRBD2 agrees at 8 bases. The V gene end was trimmed by 4 bases and the J gene end by 6 bases; junction bases not matched to a gene: 7. Germline CDR1 reads SGHNT; CDR2 reads YYREEE (reference sequence). The CDR3 consists of 14 residues. The CDR3 sequence: CASSPGLDSDTQYF. The CDR3 DNA reads as TGTGCCAGCAGCCCGGGACTAGATTCGGATACGCAGTATTTT. The full variable domain, in which reference TRBV5-4 and TRBJ2-3 provide the parts outside the CDR3, is ETGVTQSPTHLIKTRGQQVTLRCSSQSGHNTVSWYQQALGQGPQFIFQYYREEENGRGNFPPRFSGLQFPNYSSELNVNALELDDSALYLCASSPGLDSDTQYFGPGTRLTVL.

This clonotype was counted at least ten times. The chain has TRBV3-1 and TRBJ2-1; 12 bases align to TRBD2. The germline gives CDR1 LGHDT, CDR2 YNNKEL (reference sequence). CDR3 size: 14 residues. J lost 9 bases, V lost 4 bases, and 4 bases had no gene match. This chain's CDR3 is CASSRLAGEGEQFF. CDR3 sequence (DNA): TGTGCCAGCAGCCGACTAGCGGGAGAGGGTGAGCAGTTCTTC.

V usage is TRBV4-2 and J usage is TRBJ2-3; D uncertain. CDR1 and CDR2 (germline): LGHNA, YNFKEQ. CDR3 length equals 14 residues. The V end lost 1 base, the J end lost 1 base, and 6 bases lay between the germline ends. CDR3 sequence reads: CASSQAAGTDTQYF. The CDR3 nucleotides read TGTGCCAGCAGCCAAGCGGCGGGCACAGATACGCAGTATTTT.

The chain carries TRBV6-1 and TRBJ2-7; D remains ambiguous. V was shortened by 9 bases and J by 6 bases, with 18 bases between the two germline ends. The CDR3 consists of 13 residues. Germline CDR1 is MNHNS and CDR2 is SASEGT. The CDR3 spells CASLSGLLSEQYF. As DNA, the CDR3 is TGTGCCAGTCTCTCCGGGCTCCTCTCCGAGCAGTACTTC.

This clonotype showed up many times. The rearrangement links TRBV20-1 to TRBJ2-3; D may be TRBD1 or TRBD2 (5 bases each). V was cut by 6 bases and J by 6 bases, with 22 bases left in between. This CDR3 has 15 residues. Germline V gives CDR1 DFQATT, CDR2 SNEGSKA (reference sequence). CDR3 region: CSARGPTRSGDTQYF. The CDR3 DNA sequence: TGCAGTGCCCGGGGACCGACCCGTTCAGGTGATACGCAGTATTTT.

This chain uses TRBV20-1 with TRBJ2-1, with D perhaps TRBD2 (7 bases). V was shortened by 3 bases and J by 0 bases, with 15 bases between the two germline ends. The CDR3 covers 16 residues. Per the germline V gene, CDR1 is DFQATT and CDR2 is SNEGSKA (reference sequence). CDR3 nucleotide sequence: TGCAGTGCTAGTAGGGGGGGGGGGGGCTCCTACAATGAGCAGTTCTTC. Amino acid sequence: CSASRGGGGSYNEQFF.

This clonotype was observed many times. The chain employs TRBV7-9 and TRBJ2-3; no clear D gene. This CDR3 region has 15 residues. Germline-derived CDR1 and CDR2 are SEHNR and FQNEAQ (reference sequence). Trimming pared 2 bases from V and 0 bases from J, leaving 9 bases between. The CDR3 here is CASSLNGDSTDTQYF. The CDR3 DNA follows: TGTGCCAGCAGCTTAAATGGGGATAGCACAGATACGCAGTATTTT.

This clonotype was seen a few times. The chain couples TRBV18 to TRBJ2-7; 9 nucleotides match TRBD1. The CDR3 has 15 residues. With V trimmed by 1 base and J by 3 bases, 4 bases remained unmatched. Germline V gene sequence: CDR1 KGHSH, CDR2 LQKENI. The CDR3 region is CASSPRRDRVYEQYF. As DNA, the CDR3 is TGTGCCAGCTCACCACGGCGGGACAGGGTCTACGAGCAGTACTTC.

This CDR3 is CASSWSKETQYF. DNA of the CDR3: TGTGCCAGCAGCTGGAGCAAGGAGACCCAGTACTTC. The gene calls are TRBV7-2 and TRBJ2-5, with D hard to call. CDR1 is SGHTA and CDR2 is FQGNSA in the germline V gene. V was cut by 4 bases and J by 5 bases, with 8 bases left in between. The CDR3 sequence is 12 residues long.

This clonotype was seen only a few times. V gene TRBV29-1 combines with J gene TRBJ2-3; 9 bases line up with TRBD2. This CDR3 region has 14 residues. Germline V gene sequence: CDR1 SQVTM, CDR2 ANQGSEA. The ends lost 4 bases at V and 7 bases at J; junction bases unmatched: 9. CDR3 nucleotides: TGCAGCGTTGTGTTGGGCGGGAGGGCCAATACGCAGTATTTT. Translation gives CSVVLGGRANTQYF.

This clonotype has more than one count but fewer than ten. The V and J genes are TRBV12-3 or TRBV12-4 and TRBJ1-4; the D is unclear. The germline V and J ends were trimmed by 6 bases and 8 bases, with 7 bases remaining between them. The CDR3 covers 11 residues. CDR3 residues: CASRRGEKLFF. In DNA form, the CDR3 reads TGTGCCAGCAGGCGAGGGGAAAAACTGTTTTTT.

There are many counts of this clonotype. The chain combines TRBV27 with TRBJ2-7; 10 positions agree with TRBD1. Germline V gene sequence: CDR1 MNHEY, CDR2 SMNVEV (reference sequence). The CDR3 has 14 amino acids. V trimming: 4 bases; J trimming: 4 bases; junction bases outside the gene matches: 4. The chain's CDR3 is CASSWTGGWYEQYF. The CDR3 DNA follows: TGTGCCAGCAGTTGGACAGGGGGTTGGTACGAGCAGTACTTC.

The genes are TRBV5-1 and TRBJ1-6; 9 nucleotides match TRBD1. CDR1 and CDR2 (germline): SGHRS, YFSETQ. This CDR3 is 14 amino acids long. The junction had 1 base not matched to a gene; V was cut back by 0 bases and J by 9 bases. CDR3 DNA sequence: TGCGCCAGCAGCTTGGACAGGGGGCTTTCACCCCTCCACTTT. Translation: CASSLDRGLSPLHF.

The table lists this clonotype with many counts. The rearrangement uses TRBV20-1 and TRBJ2-1; 10 bases are shared with TRBD2. The CDR3 spans 17 residues. V was pared by 0 bases and J by 0 bases, with 5 bases of the junction left unmatched. CDR1 DFQATT and CDR2 SNEGSKA come from the germline V gene (reference sequence). Here the CDR3 reads CSARDPLAGASYNEQFF. CDR3 nucleotide sequence: TGCAGTGCTAGAGACCCCCTAGCGGGAGCCTCCTACAATGAGCAGTTCTTC.

In its sample, this clonotype was seen many times. The J gene is TRBJ2-7, the V gene TRBV5-1; 8 bases map to TRBD1. The CDR3 runs to 15 residues. The germline V gene has CDR1 SGHRS and CDR2 YFSETQ. J was trimmed by 2 bases and V by 4 bases; bases with no gene match: 8. CDR3 residues: CASSLGQGRAYEQYF. For the CDR3, the DNA is TGCGCCAGCAGCCTCGGACAGGGACGAGCCTACGAGCAGTACTTC.

This clonotype has at least ten counts. The V call is TRBV5-1, the J call TRBJ2-7; no firm D call. Germline CDR1 and CDR2: SGHRS and YFSETQ. The CDR3 has 13 amino acids. Trimming shortened V by 4 bases and J by 1 base, and 9 bases separated the two germline ends. CDR3 in DNA: TGCGCCAGCAGCACAGCCGCGTCCTACGAGCAGTACTTC. Its translation: CASSTAASYEQYF.

The sample holds a few counts of this clonotype. CDR3 sequence reads: CASAELSTEAFF. The DNA of the CDR3 is TGTGCCAGCGCAGAATTATCCACTGAAGCTTTCTTT. The rearrangement joins TRBV19 to TRBJ1-1; D is uncertain. The CDR3 runs to 12 residues. Deletions cut 9 bases from V and 4 bases from J, with 12 bases between. The germline V gene has CDR1 LNHDA and CDR2 SQIVND (reference sequence).

This clonotype showed up just a few times. The rearrangement joins TRBV30 to TRBJ2-1; D may be TRBD2 (5 bases). V lost 3 bases to trimming and J lost 6 bases, with 21 bases between them. Germline V gives CDR1 GTSNPN, CDR2 SVGIG (reference sequence). The CDR3 is 16 residues long. The CDR3 DNA is TGTGCCTGGAGCCCCCGGGGTCCGATTCAAGGCAATGAGCAGTTCTTC. It is translated as CAWSPRGPIQGNEQFF.

This clonotype was seen many times. The gene calls are TRBV30 and TRBJ2-3, with 7 bases identical to TRBD2. The CDR3 runs 13 residues. Trimming took 1 base from V and 4 from J; bases not matched to a gene: 2. Germline V lookup: CDR1 GTSNPN, CDR2 SVGIG (reference sequence). This CDR3 reads CAWSGTSPDTQYF. As DNA, the CDR3 is TGTGCCTGGAGTGGGACTAGTCCAGATACGCAGTATTTT.

This clonotype came up many times. This sequence joins TRBV12-5 and TRBJ2-1; D might be TRBD1 (5 bases). This CDR3 spans 13 amino acids. The germline V gene encodes CDR1 LGHNT and CDR2 FRNRAP. V was cut by 5 bases and J by 6 bases, with 11 bases left in between. The CDR3 DNA reads TGTGCTAGTGGTCCGAAGGGGTCCAATGAGCAGTTCTTC. Translated, it gives CASGPKGSNEQFF.

V and J are TRBV3-1 and TRBJ2-5; 8 nucleotides align to TRBD2. CDR1 and CDR2 (germline): LGHDT, YNNKEL (reference sequence). This CDR3 contains 20 residues. V shed 2 bases, J shed 6 bases, and the junction held 23 bases outside the gene matches. The CDR3 loop is CASSQMVQEREIPAGKTQYF. In DNA form, the CDR3 reads TGTGCCAGCAGCCAAATGGTCCAAGAGCGGGAGATTCCTGCAGGCAAGACCCAGTACTTC.

This clonotype has ten or more counts. CDR3 sequence: CASSLDGFQETQYF. CDR3 coding DNA: TGTGCCAGCAGTTTGGACGGATTCCAAGAGACCCAGTACTTC. The chain combines TRBV12-3 or TRBV12-4 with TRBJ2-5, with D uncertain. CDR3 length: 14 residues. The V gene lost 3 bases and the J gene lost 1 base, with 9 bases spanning the gap.